The T cell receptor (beta chain) described here comes from a study of cytomegalovirus exposure and HLA in healthy donors. Notes on the study in general: One variant, a missense change in DCLRE1C, was linked in a later analysis to TCR beta V- and J-gene trimming. Sequencing depth roughly uniform across donors was assumed in presence/absence analyses. A later analysis found most CMV-associated TCR beta chains apparently HLA-restricted.

PCR amplification relied on 60 Vbeta primers (plus 13 Jbeta primers). Only in-frame clones appear in the TCRdb table, and some are missing; sequencing was by immunoSEQ multiplex PCR. The top ten clones hold 10% to 11% of a sample with 80,000 to 100,000 clones, around 75% of them seen once. This clone was picked up a small number of times. Its target is unknown. This sequence was found in a man aged 18 to 29 in good health and CMV-seropositive. The specimen was PBMCs.

The CDR3 DNA sequence: TGTGCCAGCAGCTTCGGACAGGGGGAAGAGAAGACCCAGTACTTC. Translation gives CASSFGQGEEKTQYF. The rearrangement uses TRBV7-3 and TRBJ2-5, with TRBD1 matching 10 bases. Germline V gives CDR1 SGHTA, CDR2 FQGTGA. Trimming at V came to 3 bases and at J to 6 bases, leaving 7 bases not matched to a gene. This CDR3 contains 15 residues.